This T cell receptor (delta chain) was identified in a study of gamma-delta chains in newborns, infants, children. Overall study: Innate gammadelta T cells reportedly expand polyclonally right after birth, driven by microbial exposure, per the title.

For this clone: At one end, the junction sequence differs from germline, possibly due to a read error.

This CDR3 has 21 residues. The germline V gene has CDR1 GEAIGNYY and CDR2 EKD. TCRdb re-identified clones in the reads via CATT. The table includes around 4,900 delta-chain clones, roughly 18% detected once. The sequenced material came from blood. The source is a child who was a newborn, infant or young child, either healthy, febrile or measles-vaccinated (not recorded which). This chain connects TRDV2 to TRDJ3; 10 bases match TRDD3. CDR3 sequence: CACDSVGGGYLSSWDTRQMFF. In nucleotides, the CDR3 is TGTGCTTGTGACTCCGTCGGTGGGGGATACCTCAGCTCCTGGGACACCCGACAGATGTTTTTC.